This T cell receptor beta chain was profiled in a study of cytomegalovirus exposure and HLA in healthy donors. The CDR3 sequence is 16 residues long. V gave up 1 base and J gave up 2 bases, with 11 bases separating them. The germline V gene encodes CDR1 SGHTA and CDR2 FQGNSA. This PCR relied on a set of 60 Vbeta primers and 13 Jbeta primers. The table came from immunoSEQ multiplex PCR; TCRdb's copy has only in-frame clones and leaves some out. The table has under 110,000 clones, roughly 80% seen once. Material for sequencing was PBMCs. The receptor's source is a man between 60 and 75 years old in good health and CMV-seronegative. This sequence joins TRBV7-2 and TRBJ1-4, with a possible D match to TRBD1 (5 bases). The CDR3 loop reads CASSLVMTVTNEKLFF. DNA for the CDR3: TGTGCCAGCAGCTTAGTCATGACAGTTACTAATGAAAAACTGTTTTTT. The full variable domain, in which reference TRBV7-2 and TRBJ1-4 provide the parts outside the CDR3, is GAGVSQSPSNKVTEKGKDVELRCDPISGHTALYWYRQSLGQGLEFLIYFQGNSAPDKSGLPSDRFSAERTGGSVSTLTIQRTQQEDSAVYLCASSLVMTVTNEKLFFGSGTQLSVL.